This record concerns one TCR beta chain sequence. The antigen remains undetermined. Patients who underwent sequencing had shown CD8+CD57+ cell expansion by flow cytometry. The data stem from a study of CD8+CD57+ T cells in acquired aplastic anemia. Study results and limitations: Patients and controls were found to share more than 25 CD8+ CDR3 sequences.

Both TCR beta VDJ combination and CDR3 sequence profiling were carried out. Genomic DNA was the template for this profiling. TCRdb processed the reads anew with MiXCR; each CDR3 protein has one entry. This table holds 170,000 or so distinct CDR3 sequences, about three fifths found once. The ends lost 4 bases at V and 5 bases at J; junction bases unmatched: 6. The CDR3 extends over 14 amino acids. Germline CDR1 and CDR2: SGDLS and YYNGEE. Material for sequencing was sorted CD4+, CD8+, or CD8+CD57+ T cells (not recorded which) from PBMCs. The chain recombines TRBV9 with TRBJ2-5, with 9 bases aligning to TRBD2. The sequence was collected from a human donor with aplastic anemia. CDR3 nucleotides: TGTGCCAGCAGCAGACTAGCGGTCGGTGAGACCCAGTACTTC. Translating gives CASSRLAVGETQYF.